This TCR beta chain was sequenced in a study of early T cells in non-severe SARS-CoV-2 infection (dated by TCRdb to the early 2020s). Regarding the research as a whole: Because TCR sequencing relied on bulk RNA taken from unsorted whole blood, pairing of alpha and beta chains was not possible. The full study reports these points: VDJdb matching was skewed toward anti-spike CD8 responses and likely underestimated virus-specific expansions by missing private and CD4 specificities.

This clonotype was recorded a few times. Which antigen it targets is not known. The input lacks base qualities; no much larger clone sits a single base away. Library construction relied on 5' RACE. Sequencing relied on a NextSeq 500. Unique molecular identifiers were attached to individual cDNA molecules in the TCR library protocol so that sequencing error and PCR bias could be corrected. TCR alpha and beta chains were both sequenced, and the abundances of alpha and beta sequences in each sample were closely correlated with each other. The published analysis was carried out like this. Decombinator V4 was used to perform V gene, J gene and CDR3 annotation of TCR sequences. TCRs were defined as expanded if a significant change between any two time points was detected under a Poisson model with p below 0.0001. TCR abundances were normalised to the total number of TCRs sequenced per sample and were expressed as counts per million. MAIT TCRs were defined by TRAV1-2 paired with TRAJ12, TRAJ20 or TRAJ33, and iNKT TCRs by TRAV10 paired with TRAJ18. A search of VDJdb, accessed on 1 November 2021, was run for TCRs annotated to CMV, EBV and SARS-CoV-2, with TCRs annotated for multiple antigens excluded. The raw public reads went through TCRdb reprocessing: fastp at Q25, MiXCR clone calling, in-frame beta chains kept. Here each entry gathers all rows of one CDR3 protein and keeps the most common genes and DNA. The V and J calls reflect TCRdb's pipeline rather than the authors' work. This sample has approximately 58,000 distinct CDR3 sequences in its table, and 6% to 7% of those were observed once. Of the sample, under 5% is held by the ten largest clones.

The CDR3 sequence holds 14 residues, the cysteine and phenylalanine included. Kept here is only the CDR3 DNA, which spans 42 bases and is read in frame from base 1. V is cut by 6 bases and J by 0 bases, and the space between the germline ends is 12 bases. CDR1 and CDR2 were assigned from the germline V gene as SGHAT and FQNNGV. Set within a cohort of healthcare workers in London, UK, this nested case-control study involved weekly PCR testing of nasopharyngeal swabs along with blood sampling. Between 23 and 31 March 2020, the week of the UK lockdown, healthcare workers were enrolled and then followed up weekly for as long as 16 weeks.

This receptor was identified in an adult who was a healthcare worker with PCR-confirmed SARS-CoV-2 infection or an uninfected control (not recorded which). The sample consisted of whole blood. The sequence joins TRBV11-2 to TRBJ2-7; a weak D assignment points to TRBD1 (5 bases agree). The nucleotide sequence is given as TGTGCCAGCAGAAGGGGCGGCTTCTCCTACGAGCAGTACTTC. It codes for CASRRGGFSYEQYF.